The 13 T cell receptor beta chains given below trace back to one sample, sequenced in a study of blood T cell repertoires in COVID-19. TCRdb's table, derived via immunoSEQ multiplex PCR, lists solely in-frame clones and lacks some. The sample includes about 250,000 clones, about 85% seen only once; the top ten take 2.5% to 3%. Sequencing was performed on PBMCs or T cells enriched from blood (not recorded which). The source is a woman aged 45-65 years who had recovered from COVID-19.

V is TRBV2 and J is TRBJ1-4; a possible D gene is TRBD1 (6 bases). Germline V gives CDR1 SNHLY, CDR2 FYNNEI. CDR3 size: 16 residues. Between the trimmed V and J ends, which lost 2 bases and 8 bases, there was a span of 18 bases. The CDR3 region is CASSEPVGGVREKLFF. For the CDR3, the DNA is TGTGCCAGCAGTGAACCTGTAGGGGGGGTGAGGGAAAAACTGTTTTTT.

This chain joins TRBV5-1 and TRBJ2-6; TRBD1 matches at 9 bases. CDR1 and CDR2 from the germline V gene are SGHRS and YFSETQ. The CDR3 loop spans 18 amino acids. V gave up 0 bases and J gave up 0 bases; unmatched junction bases: 4. CDR3 DNA sequence: TGCGCCAGCAGCTTGGTTGGGACAGGGTACTCTGGGGCCAACGTCCTGACTTTC. Encoded protein: CASSLVGTGYSGANVLTF.

CDR3 nucleotides: TGTGCCAGCAGCTTAGGCCGAGGCTCTGGAAACACCATATATTTT. The encoded protein is CASSLGRGSGNTIYF. The V call is TRBV7-2, the J call TRBJ1-3; unclear D gene. In germline, CDR1 is SGHTA, CDR2 FQGNSA. The CDR3 is made up of 15 amino acids. The V end lost 1 base, the J end lost 0 bases, and 7 bases lay between the germline ends. The full variable domain, completed using reference TRBV7-2 and TRBJ1-3, is GAGVSQSPSNKVTEKGKDVELRCDPISGHTALYWYRQSLGQGLEFLIYFQGNSAPDKSGLPSDRFSAERTGGSVSTLTIQRTQQEDSAVYLCASSLGRGSGNTIYFGEGSWLTVV.

The rearrangement uses TRBV3-1 (or the pseudogene TRBV3-2) and TRBJ1-5; D gene uncertain. Germline V gene data show CDR1 as LGHDT and CDR2 as YNNKEL (reference sequence). The V end lost 1 base, the J end lost 0 bases, and 10 bases lay between the germline ends. The CDR3 extends over 16 amino acids. Written as DNA, the CDR3 is TGTGCCAGCAGCCAAGGCCCTATTATTAGCAATCAGCCCCAGCATTTT. Protein: CASSQGPIISNQPQHF.

The chain couples TRBV25-1 to TRBJ2-3, with 8 bases that match TRBD2. V was clipped by 3 bases and J by 5 bases; unmatched bases: 10. The CDR3 is 16 residues long. Germline V gives CDR1 MGHDK, CDR2 SYGVNS. CDR3 coding DNA: TGTGCCAGCAGTGACCCCACGGGGGGGAGGGGAGATACGCAGTATTTT. Residues: CASSDPTGGRGDTQYF.

The chain has TRBV5-6 and TRBJ1-6, with 8 bases lining up with TRBD1. V shed 0 bases and J 5 bases; nucleotides not matched to a gene: 4. The CDR3 spans 16 residues. The germline CDR1 and CDR2 sequences are SGHDT and YYEEEE. CDR3 nucleotides: TGTGCCAGCAGCTTGGACAGGGGGATCAATAATTCACCCCTCCACTTT. Protein: CASSLDRGINNSPLHF.

The CDR3 sequence is CASSPWTGINEKLFF. The DNA for the CDR3 is TGTGCCAGCAGCCCTTGGACAGGGATTAATGAAAAACTGTTTTTT. The chain links TRBV11-2 to TRBJ1-4; 8 bases agree with TRBD1. The V gene end was trimmed by 5 bases and the J gene end by 4 bases; junction bases not matched to a gene: 6. Germline CDR1 SGHAT, CDR2 FQNNGV. The CDR3 extends over 15 amino acids.

The chain uses TRBV7-3 and TRBJ1-1; D unclear. With 2 bases removed from V and 7 bases from J, the gap between germline ends came to 14 bases. Germline assignment: CDR1 SGHTA and CDR2 FQGTGA. CDR3 length equals 14 residues. The CDR3 is CASSLRGSGVEAFF. CDR3 in DNA: TGTGCCAGCAGCTTACGCGGGAGCGGAGTTGAAGCTTTCTTT.

Regarding this clone: Other nucleotide sequences in the sample specify the same CDR3. This chain uses TRBV28 with TRBJ1-1; D uncertain. CDR1 and CDR2 from the germline V gene are MDHEN and SYDVKM. V was clipped by 7 bases and J by 2 bases, with 5 bases between them. CDR3 length: 11 amino acids. CDR3 amino acids: CASTVNTEAFF. For the CDR3, the DNA is TGTGCCAGCACCGTAAACACTGAAGCTTTCTTT. Drawing the rest from reference TRBV28 and TRBJ1-1, the complete variable domain is DVKVTQSSRYLVKRTGEKVFLECVQDMDHENMFWYRQDPGLGLRLIYFSYDVKMKEKGDIPEGYSVSREKKERFSLILESASTNQTSMYLCASTVNTEAFFGQGTRLTVV.

This chain uses TRBV4-1 with TRBJ2-5, with a tentative D call TRBD1 (6 bases). CDR3 length: 16 amino acids. The V end lost 5 bases, the J end lost 0 bases, and 16 bases lay between the germline ends. Looked up from germline, CDR1 is MGHRA and CDR2 is YSYEKL. This chain's CDR3 is CASSANTWTDQETQYF. CDR3 coding DNA: TGCGCCAGCAGCGCTAACACCTGGACAGACCAAGAGACCCAGTACTTC.

The chain joins TRBV7-9 to TRBJ2-7; the D gene is possibly TRBD1 (6 bases). The CDR3 totals 12 residues. V was shortened by 1 base and J by 6 bases, with 7 bases between the two germline ends. Germline CDR1 reads SEHNR; CDR2 reads FQNEAQ (reference sequence). The CDR3 nucleotides are TGTGCCAGCAGCTTAGGAGGGGGCGAGCAGTACTTC. Protein product: CASSLGGGEQYF.

The rearrangement uses TRBV28 and TRBJ1-6, with 7 bases matching TRBD1. V shed 7 bases and J 7 bases; nucleotides not matched to a gene: 4. The CDR3 sequence is 13 residues long. CDR1 is MDHEN, CDR2 SYDVKM, per germline. CDR3 region: CASIRDRNSPLHF. DNA for the CDR3: TGTGCCAGCATCCGGGACAGAAATTCACCCCTCCACTTT.

The V call is TRBV18, the J call TRBJ1-6, with 7 bases matching TRBD1. The CDR3 runs 15 residues. J lost 7 bases, V lost 3 bases, and 6 bases had no gene match. From germline, CDR1 is KGHSH and CDR2 LQKENI. CDR3 bases: TGTGCCAGCTCACCTATCGGACAGGAAAATTCACCCCTCCACTTT. Its protein is CASSPIGQENSPLHF.